This record concerns one TCR beta chain sequence. Its antigen is unidentified. The germline gives CDR1 SGHRS, CDR2 YFSETQ. This CDR3 is 14 amino acids long. Trimming took off 2 bases at V and 1 base at J, with 8 bases between the two ends. The sample is drawn from a study of shared clonotypes between healthy human individuals. The study, taken as a whole, reports: In a few donors, around 4.8% of naive CD4 clonotypes appeared in common.

In the source study's methods: Filtering differed because ImmunoSEQ produced junction-only sequences that carried no quality scores. Using immunoSEQ multiplex PCR, the repertoire was profiled, and TCRdb retains in-frame clones only, with some absent. From that table come the V and J calls and clone size; the DNA was used to work out D and trimming. The table has roughly 330,000 clones, approximately 79% seen once; the top ten hold approximately 10%. Material for sequencing was memory CD4+ T cells sorted from blood. Subset indicated: CD45RA-negative fraction. The origin of this receptor is a man between 25 and 39 years old in good health. This sequence joins TRBV5-1 and TRBJ2-3, with D perhaps TRBD1 (6 bases). The CDR3 region is CASSLYRGTDTQYF. The CDR3 nucleotides are TGCGCCAGCAGCTTATACAGGGGCACAGATACGCAGTATTTT.